This T cell receptor beta chain was sequenced during a study of T cell responses to AZD1222 COVID-19 vaccine. Trimming removed 1 base at V and 4 bases at J, with 5 bases between. This CDR3 is built from 12 residues. Per the germline V gene, CDR1 is LGHDT and CDR2 is YNNKEL (reference sequence). Only a few counts were recorded for this clone. Additional DNA sequences in this sample encode the identical CDR3. TCRdb's table, derived via immunoSEQ multiplex PCR, lists solely in-frame clones and lacks some. Of around 150,000 clones in the sample, roughly 90% were seen once. The chain carries TRBV3-1 (or the pseudogene TRBV3-2) and TRBJ2-7; no firm D call. The TCR originated in an adult in good health. This specimen consisted of peripheral blood, obtained on day 0 of AZD1222 vaccination. The CDR3 region has the DNA TGTGCCAGCAGCCAAGTCCGTTACGAGCAGTACTTC. Translation gives CASSQVRYEQYF.